This entry is about one TCR beta chain. No antigen is known for it. Trimming at V came to 5 bases and at J to 2 bases, leaving 5 bases not matched to a gene. CDR3 length: 15 residues. CDR1 is SGHTA and CDR2 is FQGNSA in the germline V gene. TCRdb reprocessed the 5' RACE reads via MiXCR and lists one record per CDR3 protein. The top ten clones hold about 3.9% of a sample with about 41,000 distinct CDR3 sequences, 25% to 30% of them seen once. The memory fraction was CD4+CD45RO+CD25- cells. Study results and caveats: Tumor Tregs overlapped most with tumor, then blood, naive CD4+ cells. In terms of TCR gene usage, tumor memory CD4+ T cells clustered together with blood and lymph node memory CD4+ cells, as well as with lymph node naive CD4+ cells.

The specimen sequenced was memory CD4+ T cells sorted from a lymph node. The subset: memory CD4+ T cells, CD4+CD45RO+CD25-. This chain joins TRBV7-2 and TRBJ2-1; 8 bases are shared with TRBD1. The source is a female donor with breast cancer. DNA for the CDR3: TGTGCCAGCAGCGTCGACAGGGGAACCTACAATGAGCAGTTCTTC. It yields the protein CASSVDRGTYNEQFF.